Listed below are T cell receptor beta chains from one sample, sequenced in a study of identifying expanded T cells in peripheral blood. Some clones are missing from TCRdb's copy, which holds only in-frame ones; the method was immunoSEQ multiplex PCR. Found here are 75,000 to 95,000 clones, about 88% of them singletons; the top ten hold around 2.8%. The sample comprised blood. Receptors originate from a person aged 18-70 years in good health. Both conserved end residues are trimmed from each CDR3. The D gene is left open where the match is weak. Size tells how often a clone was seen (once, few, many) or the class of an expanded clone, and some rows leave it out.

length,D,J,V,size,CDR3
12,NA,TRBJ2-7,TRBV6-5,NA,ASSYGGVAYEQY
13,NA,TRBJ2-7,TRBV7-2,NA,ASSLGGRVTYEQY
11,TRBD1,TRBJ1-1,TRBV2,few,ASSGDRGTEAF
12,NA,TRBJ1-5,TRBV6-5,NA,ASRDLRLNQPQH
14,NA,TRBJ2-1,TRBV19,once,ASSIVRTVTYNEQF
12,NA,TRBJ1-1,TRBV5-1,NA,ASSLDAGPSEAF
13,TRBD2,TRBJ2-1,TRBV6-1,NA,ASSVTSGRGNEQF
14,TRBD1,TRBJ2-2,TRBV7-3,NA,ASSSGTGGLTGELF
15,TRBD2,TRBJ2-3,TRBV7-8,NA,ASIGGWGGRAPDTQY
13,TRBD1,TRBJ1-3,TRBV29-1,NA,SVGLTGQSGNTIY
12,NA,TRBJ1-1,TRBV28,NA,ASSLDQGRTEAF
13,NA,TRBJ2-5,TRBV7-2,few,ASTMMGGEQETQY
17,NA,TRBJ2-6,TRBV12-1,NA,ASSHVSGIGQSRANVLT
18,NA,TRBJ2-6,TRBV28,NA,ASSRTGLSSGITGANVLT
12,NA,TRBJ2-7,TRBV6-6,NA,ASRADSRDYEQY
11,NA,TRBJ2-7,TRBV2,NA,ASSGGWGYEQY
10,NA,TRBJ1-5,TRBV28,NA,ASSFENQPQH
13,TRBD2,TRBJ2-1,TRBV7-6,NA,ASSSLAGGGNEQF
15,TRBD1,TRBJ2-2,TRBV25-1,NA,ASSDHGTGPNTGELF
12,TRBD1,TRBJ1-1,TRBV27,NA,ASSLLGTGREAF
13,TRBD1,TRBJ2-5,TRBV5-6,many,ASSSGTGGGKTQY
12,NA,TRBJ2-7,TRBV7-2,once,ASSPRTASYEQY
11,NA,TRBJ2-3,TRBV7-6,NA,ASSMLEPDTQY
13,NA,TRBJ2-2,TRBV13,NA,ASSLKGRESGELF
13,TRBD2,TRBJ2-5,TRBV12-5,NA,ASGLSGGAQETQY
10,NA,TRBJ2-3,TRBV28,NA,ASTGATDTQY
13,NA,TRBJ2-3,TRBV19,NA,ASSRTKGGTDTQY
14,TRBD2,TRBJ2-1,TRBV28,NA,ASSSPLGGRANEQF
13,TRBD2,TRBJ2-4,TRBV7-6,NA,ASSQIAGEGNIQY